This T cell receptor beta chain was retrieved from a study of multiple sclerosis patients with progressive multifocal leukoencephalopathy. Repertoires were generated with immunoSEQ multiplex PCR, while TCRdb's copy carries only in-frame clones and drops some. Of over 25,000 clones listed, roughly nine tenths were seen once; the top ten hold about 3.3%. The CDR3 covers 14 residues. V was cut by 7 bases and J by 5 bases, with 18 bases left in between. Germline values: CDR1 MNHNY, CDR2 SVGAGI (reference sequence). Time point: time of PML onset. This clonotype was obtained from a human donor with progressive multifocal leukoencephalopathy. Sequencing was performed on PBMCs, taken from a patient treated with natalizumab. This chain links TRBV6-6 with TRBJ2-7; perhaps TRBD1 as D (6 bases). The CDR3 DNA is TGTGCCAGCACTAGACAGGCGGAAGCTAACGAGCAGTACTTC. Its translation is CASTRQAEANEQYF.